Each of the 12 T cell receptor beta chains below was sequenced from the same sample in a study of shared clonotypes between healthy human individuals. Some clones are missing from TCRdb's copy, which holds only in-frame ones; the method was immunoSEQ multiplex PCR. Among fewer than 500,000 clones listed, approximately 79% were seen once. Sequenced: PBMCs. The origin of the receptors is a woman aged 40 to 49 in good health. Some clones in this sample may be carry-over from other donors' samples.

Worth noting for this clone: With a much larger clone just one base away, this may be a read error. V gene TRBV19 combines with J gene TRBJ2-5, with 11 bases lining up with TRBD2. V lost 4 bases to trimming and J lost 3 bases; unmatched junction nucleotides: 1. The CDR3 covers 14 residues. The germline V gene encodes CDR1 LNHDA and CDR2 SQIVND (reference sequence). In DNA form, the CDR3 reads TGTGCCAGTAGTACGGGACTAGCGGAAGAGACCCAGTACTTC. It is translated as CASSTGLAEETQYF.

V and J are TRBV30 and TRBJ2-6; D is unresolved. V was shortened by 0 bases and J by 1 base, with 4 bases between the two germline ends. Germline assignment: CDR1 GTSNPN and CDR2 SVGIG (reference sequence). The CDR3 sequence is 14 residues long. CDR3 protein: CAWSVGSGANVLTF. Here the CDR3 DNA reads TGTGCCTGGAGTGTGGGGTCTGGGGCCAACGTCCTGACTTTC.

The chain couples TRBV18 to TRBJ2-1; TRBD2 matches 7 bases. This CDR3 has 15 residues. The V gene's germline CDR1 is KGHSH and CDR2 LQKENI. The V and J ends lost 1 base and 6 bases, in that order; junction bases with no gene match: 6. As DNA, the CDR3 is TGTGCCAGCTCACCACTAGCGGGTTCGCGCAATGAGCAGTTCTTC. Residues: CASSPLAGSRNEQFF.

This clone has ten or more counts. This chain uses TRBV5-5 with TRBJ2-1, with 7 nucleotides matching TRBD1. Germline CDR1 SGHKS, CDR2 YYEKEE (reference sequence). The CDR3 is 15 amino acids. Trimming cost V 4 bases and J 3 bases; bases outside gene matches: 7. CDR3 residues: CASSPEGALYNEQFF. The CDR3 DNA sequence: TGTGCCAGCAGCCCAGAGGGGGCTCTCTACAATGAGCAGTTCTTC.

The J gene is TRBJ2-3, the V gene TRBV9; tentative D call: TRBD1 (5 bases). CDR3 size: 14 residues. V was clipped by 0 bases and J by 4 bases, with 9 bases between them. Germline CDR1 reads SGDLS; CDR2 reads YYNGEE. CDR3 sequence reads: CASSVVGVSDTQYF. The CDR3, as DNA: TGTGCCAGCAGCGTAGTAGGGGTTTCAGATACGCAGTATTTT. The full variable domain, in which reference TRBV9 and TRBJ2-3 provide the parts outside the CDR3, is DSGVTQTPKHLITATGQRVTLRCSPRSGDLSVYWYQQSLDQGLQFLIQYYNGEERAKGNILERFSAQQFPDLHSELNLSSLELGDSALYFCASSVVGVSDTQYFGPGTRLTVL.

The chain employs TRBV20-1 and TRBJ2-3; D ambiguous. The V end lost 3 bases, the J end lost 4 bases, and 5 bases lay between the germline ends. Germline V lookup: CDR1 DFQATT, CDR2 SNEGSKA (reference sequence). The CDR3 is 11 amino acids. The CDR3 DNA is TGCAGTGCTAGTGCCCCAGATACGCAGTATTTT. It encodes CSASAPDTQYF.

The chain carries TRBV18 and TRBJ1-1; D is unclear. This CDR3 has 16 amino acids. The germline V gene has CDR1 KGHSH and CDR2 LQKENI. The V end was cut by 4 bases, the J end by 0 bases, with 15 bases between. CDR3 amino acids: CASSLDEGKMNTEAFF. As DNA, the CDR3 is TGTGCCAGCTCACTCGACGAGGGAAAGATGAACACTGAAGCTTTCTTT.

The rearrangement joins TRBV27 to TRBJ1-2; TRBD1 aligns across 10 bases. After removal of 7 bases from V and 5 bases from J, the junction contained 4 bases not matched to a gene. CDR3 length: 13 residues. CDR1 and CDR2 (germline): MNHEY, SMNVEV (reference sequence). CDR3 residues: CASTRQGAYGYTF. The DNA for the CDR3 is TGTGCCAGCACCAGACAGGGGGCGTATGGCTACACCTTC.

The CDR3 loop is CASSLEAGLYGEQYF. CDR3 bases: TGCGCCAGCAGCTTGGAGGCGGGACTCTATGGCGAGCAGTACTTC. This chain joins TRBV5-1 and TRBJ2-7; a possible D gene is TRBD2 (6 bases). V was shortened by 0 bases and J by 6 bases, with 16 bases between the two germline ends. Germline V gives CDR1 SGHRS, CDR2 YFSETQ. The CDR3 runs 15 residues.

The V gene is TRBV7-9, the J gene TRBJ1-1, with 7 bases matching TRBD1. Germline CDR1 SEHNR, CDR2 FQNEAQ (reference sequence). Germline trimming cut 3 bases from V and 0 bases from J; bases unmatched to any gene: 1. The CDR3 has 14 residues. CDR3 region: CASSFGQVNTEAFF. The CDR3 bases are TGTGCCAGCAGCTTTGGACAGGTGAACACTGAAGCTTTCTTT.

The chain uses TRBV11-2 and TRBJ2-7; D uncertain. The CDR3 is 12 residues long. Deletions cut 4 bases from V and 3 bases from J, with 7 bases between. In germline, CDR1 is SGHAT, CDR2 FQNNGV. The CDR3 DNA is TGTGCCAGCAGCTCCCTTCGCTACGAGCAGTACTTC. Protein: CASSSLRYEQYF.

This chain joins TRBV11-3 and TRBJ2-5; D perhaps matches TRBD2 (6 bases). The CDR3 totals 15 residues. The germline CDR1 and CDR2 sequences are SGHNT and YENEEA. V lost 5 bases to trimming and J lost 2 bases, with 15 bases between them. CDR3 amino acids: CASSPSGGDQETQYF. The CDR3 DNA follows: TGTGCCAGCAGCCCCTCCGGAGGGGATCAAGAGACCCAGTACTTC.